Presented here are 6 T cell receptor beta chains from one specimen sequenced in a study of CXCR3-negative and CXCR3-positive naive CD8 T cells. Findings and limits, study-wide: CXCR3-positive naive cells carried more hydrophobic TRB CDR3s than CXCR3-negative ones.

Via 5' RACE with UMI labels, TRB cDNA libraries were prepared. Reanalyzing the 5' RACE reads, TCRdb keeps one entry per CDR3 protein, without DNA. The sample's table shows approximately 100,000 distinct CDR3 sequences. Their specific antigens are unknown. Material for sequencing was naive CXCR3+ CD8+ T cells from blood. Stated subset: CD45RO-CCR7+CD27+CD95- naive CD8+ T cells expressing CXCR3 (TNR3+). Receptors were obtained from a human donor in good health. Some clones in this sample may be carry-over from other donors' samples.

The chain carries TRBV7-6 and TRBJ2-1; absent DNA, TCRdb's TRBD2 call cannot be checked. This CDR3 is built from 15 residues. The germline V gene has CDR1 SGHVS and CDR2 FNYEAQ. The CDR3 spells CASSTLAGGRGEQFF.

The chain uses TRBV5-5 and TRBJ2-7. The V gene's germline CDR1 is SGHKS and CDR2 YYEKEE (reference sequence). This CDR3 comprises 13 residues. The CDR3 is CASSLTEPYEQYF. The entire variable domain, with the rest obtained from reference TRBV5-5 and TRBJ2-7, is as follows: DAGVTQSPTHLIKTRGQQVTLRCSPISGHKSVSWYQQVLGQGPQFIFQYYEKEERGRGNFPDRFSARQFPNYSSELNVNALLLGDSALYLCASSLTEPYEQYFGPGTRLTVT.

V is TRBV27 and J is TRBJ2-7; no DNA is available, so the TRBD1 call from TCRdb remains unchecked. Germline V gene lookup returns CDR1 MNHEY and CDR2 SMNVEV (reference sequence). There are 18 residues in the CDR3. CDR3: CASSQLPGQGNWSYEQYF.

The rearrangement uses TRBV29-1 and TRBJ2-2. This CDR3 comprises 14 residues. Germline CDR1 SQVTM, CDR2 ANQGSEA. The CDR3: CSVELGFGTAELFF.

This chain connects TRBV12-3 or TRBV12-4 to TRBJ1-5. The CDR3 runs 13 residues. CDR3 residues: CASSFGLNQPQHF.

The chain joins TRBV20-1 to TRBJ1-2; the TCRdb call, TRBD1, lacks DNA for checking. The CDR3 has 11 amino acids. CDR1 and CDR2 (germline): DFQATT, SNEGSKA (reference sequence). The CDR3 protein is CSAAPGQGYTF.